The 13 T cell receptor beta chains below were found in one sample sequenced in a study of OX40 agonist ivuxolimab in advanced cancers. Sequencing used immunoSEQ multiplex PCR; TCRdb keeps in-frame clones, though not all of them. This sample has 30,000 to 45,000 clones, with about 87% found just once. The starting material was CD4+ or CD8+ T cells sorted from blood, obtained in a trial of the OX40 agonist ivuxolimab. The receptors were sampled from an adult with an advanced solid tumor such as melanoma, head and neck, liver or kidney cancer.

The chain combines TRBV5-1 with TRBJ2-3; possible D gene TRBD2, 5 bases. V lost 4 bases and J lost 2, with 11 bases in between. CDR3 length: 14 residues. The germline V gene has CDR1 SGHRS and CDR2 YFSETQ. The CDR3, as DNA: TGCGCCAGCAGCACCAGCGGAAACACAGATACGCAGTATTTT. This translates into CASSTSGNTDTQYF.

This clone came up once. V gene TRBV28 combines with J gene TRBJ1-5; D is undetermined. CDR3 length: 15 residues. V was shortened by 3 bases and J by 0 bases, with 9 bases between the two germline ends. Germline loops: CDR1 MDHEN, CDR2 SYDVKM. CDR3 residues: CASSFLRYSNQPQHF. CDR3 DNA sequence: TGTGCCAGCAGTTTCCTTCGGTATAGCAATCAGCCCCAGCATTTT.

The CDR3 sequence: CASSMGQGSLNEQFF. The CDR3 nucleotides read TGCGCCAGCAGCATGGGACAGGGCAGCCTCAATGAGCAGTTCTTC. The gene calls are TRBV5-1 and TRBJ2-1; 9 bases match TRBD1. The CDR3 runs 15 residues. The V and J ends lost 4 bases and 6 bases, in that order; junction bases with no gene match: 8. Germline V gene data show CDR1 as SGHRS and CDR2 as YFSETQ.

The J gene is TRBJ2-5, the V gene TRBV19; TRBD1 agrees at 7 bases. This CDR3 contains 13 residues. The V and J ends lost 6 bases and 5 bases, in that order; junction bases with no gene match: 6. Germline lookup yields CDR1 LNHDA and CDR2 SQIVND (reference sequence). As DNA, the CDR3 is TGTGCCAGTAGGGAACAGGGGCACGAGACCCAGTACTTC. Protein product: CASREQGHETQYF.

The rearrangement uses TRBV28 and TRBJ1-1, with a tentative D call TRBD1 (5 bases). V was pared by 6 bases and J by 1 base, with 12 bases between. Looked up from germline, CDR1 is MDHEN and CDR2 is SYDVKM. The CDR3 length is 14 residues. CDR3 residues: CASSTQVSNTEAFF. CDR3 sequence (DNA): TGTGCCAGCAGCACACAGGTGTCGAACACTGAAGCTTTCTTT.

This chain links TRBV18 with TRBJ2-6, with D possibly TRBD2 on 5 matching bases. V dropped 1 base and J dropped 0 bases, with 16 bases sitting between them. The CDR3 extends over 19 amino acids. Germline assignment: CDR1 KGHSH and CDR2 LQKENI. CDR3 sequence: CASSPRPPGTFSGANVLTF. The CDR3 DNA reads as TGTGCCAGCTCACCACGACCGCCGGGAACATTCTCTGGGGCCAACGTCCTGACTTTC.

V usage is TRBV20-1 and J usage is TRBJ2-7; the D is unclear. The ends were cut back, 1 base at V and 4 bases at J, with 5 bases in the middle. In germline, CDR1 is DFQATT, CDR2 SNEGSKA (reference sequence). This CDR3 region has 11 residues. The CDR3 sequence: CSARALYEQYF. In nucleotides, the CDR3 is TGCAGTGCTAGAGCCCTTTACGAGCAGTACTTC.

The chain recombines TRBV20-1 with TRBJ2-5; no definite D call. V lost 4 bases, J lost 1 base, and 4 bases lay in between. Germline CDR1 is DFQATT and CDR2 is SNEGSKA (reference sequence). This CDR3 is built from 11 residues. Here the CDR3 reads CSANAQETQYF. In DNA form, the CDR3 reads TGCAGTGCTAATGCCCAAGAGACCCAGTACTTC.

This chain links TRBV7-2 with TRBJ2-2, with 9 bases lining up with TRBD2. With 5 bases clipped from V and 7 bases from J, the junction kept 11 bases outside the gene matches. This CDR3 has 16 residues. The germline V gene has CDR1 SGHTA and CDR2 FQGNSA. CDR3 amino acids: CASSRAAGGLGGELFF. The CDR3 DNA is TGTGCCAGCAGCCGAGCCGCGGGGGGGCTGGGCGGGGAGCTGTTTTTT.

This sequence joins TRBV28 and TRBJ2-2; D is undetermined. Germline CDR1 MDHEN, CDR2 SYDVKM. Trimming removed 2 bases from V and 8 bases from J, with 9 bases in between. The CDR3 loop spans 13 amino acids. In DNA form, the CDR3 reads TGTGCCAGCAGTTTAAGGTTGGGAGGGGAGCTGTTTTTT. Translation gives CASSLRLGGELFF.

In DNA form, the CDR3 reads TGTGCCAGCAGTTTAGTGGACTATCATGACGGAGCTAACTATGGCTACACCTTC. It codes for CASSLVDYHDGANYGYTF. The rearrangement links TRBV28 to TRBJ1-2, with unresolved D. Germline values: CDR1 MDHEN, CDR2 SYDVKM. V lost 2 bases and J lost 0, with 19 bases in between. CDR3 length: 18 amino acids.

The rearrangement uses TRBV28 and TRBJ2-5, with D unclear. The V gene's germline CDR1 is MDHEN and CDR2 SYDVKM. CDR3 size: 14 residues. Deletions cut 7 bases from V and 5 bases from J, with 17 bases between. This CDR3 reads CASNVYPARETQYF. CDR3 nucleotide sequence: TGTGCCAGCAACGTTTATCCCGCCCGTGAGACCCAGTACTTC.

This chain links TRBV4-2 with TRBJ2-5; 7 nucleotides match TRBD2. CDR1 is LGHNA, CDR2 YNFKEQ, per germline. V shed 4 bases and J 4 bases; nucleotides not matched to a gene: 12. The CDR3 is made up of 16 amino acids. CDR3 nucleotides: TGTGCCAGCAGCCCGAGTCGCGGGGGTCGTCGAGAGACCCAGTACTTC. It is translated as CASSPSRGGRRETQYF.